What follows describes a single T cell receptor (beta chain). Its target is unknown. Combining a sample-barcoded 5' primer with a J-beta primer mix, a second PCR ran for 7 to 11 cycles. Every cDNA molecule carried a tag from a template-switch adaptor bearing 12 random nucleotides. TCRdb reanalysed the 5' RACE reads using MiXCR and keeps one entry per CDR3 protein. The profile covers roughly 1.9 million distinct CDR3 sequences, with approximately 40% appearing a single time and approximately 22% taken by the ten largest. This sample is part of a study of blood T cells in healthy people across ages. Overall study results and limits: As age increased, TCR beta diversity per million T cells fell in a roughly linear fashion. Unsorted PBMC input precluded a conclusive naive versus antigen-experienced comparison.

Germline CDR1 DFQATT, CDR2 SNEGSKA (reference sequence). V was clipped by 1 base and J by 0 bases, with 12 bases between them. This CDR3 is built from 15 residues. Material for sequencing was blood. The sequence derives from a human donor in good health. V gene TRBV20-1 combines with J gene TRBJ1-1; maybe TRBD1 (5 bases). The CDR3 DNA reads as TGCAGTGCTAGAGTGGGGGGGTTGGTGAACACTGAAGCTTTCTTT. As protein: CSARVGGLVNTEAFF.